This T cell receptor (beta chain) was observed in a study of blood T cell repertoires in COVID-19. Study details: Some COVID-19 samples were acute and others convalescent; all came from the United States, Italy and Spain.

Per the authors' pipeline: Using reference gene primer amplification, nucleated cell counts were estimated. TCRdb keeps only in-frame clones here, not all; method: immunoSEQ multiplex PCR. V, J and clone size are taken as reported in that table, and D and trimming were inferred from the DNA itself. The sample shows 120,000 to 150,000 clones, around 87% of them seen only once. The CDR3 is made up of 16 amino acids. The ends were cut back, 3 bases at V and 1 base at J, with 14 bases in the middle. Germline V lookup: CDR1 SGHNT, CDR2 YYREEE (reference sequence). The clonotype originates from a woman in her forties or fifties with active or convalescent COVID-19. The rearrangement joins TRBV5-4 to TRBJ2-1; D is ambiguous. Source material: peripheral blood. CDR3 region: CASSYTGGTSYNEQFF. The CDR3 coding sequence is TGTGCCAGCAGCTATACCGGCGGCACGTCCTACAATGAGCAGTTCTTC.